The clone carrying this TCR beta chain showed up many times. This sample is part of a study of cytomegalovirus exposure and HLA in healthy donors. This PCR relied on a set of 60 Vbeta primers and 13 Jbeta primers. Profiled with immunoSEQ multiplex PCR; TCRdb holds only in-frame clones, not every one. The data hold approximately 200,000 clones, with less than 80% observed a single time. The sequencing sample was made of PBMCs. The source is a girl aged 2 to 10 in good health and CMV-seronegative.

The CDR3 nucleotides are TGTGCCAGCAGTTGGGGACAGAACACTGAAGCTTTCTTT. It yields the protein CASSWGQNTEAFF. The V gene is TRBV6-1, the J gene TRBJ1-1, with D perhaps TRBD1 (6 bases). Trimming left V 5 bases short and J 1 base short, with 8 bases between. Per the germline V gene, CDR1 is MNHNS and CDR2 is SASEGT. This CDR3 has 13 residues.